These 10 T cell receptor beta chains were all obtained from the same sample, sequenced in a study of blood T cells in healthy people across ages. The authors ran a second PCR of about 7 to 11 cycles using a sample-barcoded 5' primer and a J-beta primer mix. TCRdb re-analysed the 5' RACE reads in MiXCR, keeping a single row per CDR3 protein. The table includes some 900,000 distinct CDR3 sequences, 45% to 50% detected once. Sequenced: blood. Receptors were obtained from a man aged 30 to 45 in good health.

The sample holds one count of this clonotype. The CDR3 does not close with the conserved phenylalanine or tryptophan, likely indicating a read error. No DNA is shown, since the ends of the CDR3 on it are uncertain; the CDR3 is the one TCRdb lists. The chain has TRBV28 and TRBJ2-1; whether TRBD2, the table's D call, matches the DNA was not checked. Germline assignment: CDR1 MDHEN and CDR2 SYDVKM. The CDR3 has 16 amino acids, counting both end residues. This CDR3 reads CASRPSLGEAGYTFGS.

A remark on this clonotype: The DNA is omitted, as the CDR3 cannot be located on it reliably, and the CDR3 follows TCRdb's listing. The chain uses TRBV9 and TRBJ2-7; the table assigns TRBD1, which was not confirmed against the DNA. Per germline, CDR1 SGDLS and CDR2 YYNGEE. The CDR3 comprises 23 residues, both ends counted. The CDR3 sequence: CASSVAGGDTIYFGEGSSYEQYF.

The chain employs TRBV20-1 and TRBJ2-1, with a possible D match to TRBD2 (5 bases). Trimming left V 0 bases short and J 2 bases short, with 14 bases between. CDR3 length equals 16 residues. Looked up from germline, CDR1 is DFQATT and CDR2 is SNEGSKA (reference sequence). CDR3 loop: CSARDMAGSAYNEQFF. Here the CDR3 DNA reads TGCAGTGCTAGAGATATGGCGGGTTCCGCCTACAATGAGCAGTTCTTC.

The chain joins TRBV18 to TRBJ2-1; no clear D gene. This CDR3 is built from 14 residues. V was trimmed by 0 bases and J by 5 bases, leaving 8 bases between them. Germline V CDR1 and CDR2: KGHSH, LQKENI. The DNA for the CDR3 is TGTGCCAGCTCACCACCGGCAGGCGACAATGAGCAGTTCTTC. Residues: CASSPPAGDNEQFF.

This clonotype occurred many times. CDR3: CASSPPVKAMNTEAFF. CDR3 in DNA: TGTGCCAGCTCACCACCGGTCAAGGCCATGAACACTGAAGCTTTCTTT. The V and J genes are TRBV18 and TRBJ1-1; D ambiguous. From germline, CDR1 is KGHSH and CDR2 LQKENI. The V and J ends lost 0 bases and 0 bases respectively, with 11 bases between them. This CDR3 comprises 16 residues.

This clonotype was seen just once. V and J are TRBV2 and TRBJ2-7; 7 nucleotides align to TRBD2. The J call may be faulty, since TRBJ2-5 better matches the DNA end. Per the germline V gene, CDR1 is SNHLY and CDR2 is FYNNEI. The CDR3 is 16 amino acids. The CDR3 loop reads CASSPLTHLSGETQYF. CDR3 in DNA: TGTGCCAGCAGCCCCCTGACACACCTTAGCGGGGAGACCCAGTACTTC.

The V gene is TRBV10-3, the J gene TRBJ2-1; D may be TRBD1 (5 bases). The CDR3 has 13 amino acids. V lost 4 bases and J 7 bases, leaving 11 bases between the germline ends. Germline lookup yields CDR1 ENHRY and CDR2 SYGVKD. DNA of the CDR3: TGTGCCATCAGTGGCAGGGTCGAGAATGAGCAGTTCTTC. Residues: CAISGRVENEQFF.

The V call is TRBV29-1, the J call TRBJ2-3, with TRBD2 identical over 10 bases. The CDR3 runs to 14 residues. Trimming removed 7 bases from V and 2 bases from J; junction bases left unmatched: 6. CDR1 and CDR2 (germline): SQVTM, ANQGSEA. CDR3 in amino acids: CSGRTSGFTDTQYF. The CDR3 region has the DNA TGCAGCGGGCGGACTAGCGGATTCACAGATACGCAGTATTTT.

This rearrangement joins TRBV20-1 to TRBJ2-7, with 7 bases matching TRBD1. The V segment lost 5 bases and the J segment 2 bases; nucleotides outside the gene matches: 9. This CDR3 is built from 14 residues. In germline, CDR1 is DFQATT, CDR2 SNEGSKA (reference sequence). The CDR3: CSACGDSGTYEQYF. The DNA of the CDR3 is TGCAGTGCTTGTGGGGACAGTGGGACCTACGAGCAGTACTTC.

This chain uses TRBV24-1 with TRBJ2-7; 11 bases fit TRBD2. The CDR3 totals 14 residues. Trimming took 5 bases from V and 7 from J; bases not matched to a gene: 6. CDR1 KGHDR and CDR2 SFDVKD come from the germline V gene. The CDR3 sequence is CATSVLAGVNEQYF. CDR3 in DNA: TGTGCCACCAGTGTACTAGCGGGGGTTAATGAGCAGTACTTC.